The 5 T cell receptor beta chains listed next were all sequenced from one sample in a study of CD8 T cells in Susac syndrome. RNA, at roughly 0.45 to 1 ug, was reverse transcribed with random hexamers. Using its own MiXCR run on the immunoSEQ multiplex PCR reads, TCRdb lists one record per CDR3 protein. Of approximately 120,000 distinct CDR3 sequences detected, less than 97% appear once; the ten largest clones hold more than 0.08%. Sequenced input: CD4+ T cells from PBMCs. The receptors were sampled from a human donor in good health.

The genes are TRBV2 and TRBJ2-3; D uncertain. Looked up from germline, CDR1 is SNHLY and CDR2 is FYNNEI. This CDR3 has 16 residues. V shed 4 bases and J shed 0 bases, with 14 bases lying between them. The CDR3 sequence: CASSAGSAYSTDTQYF. The CDR3 DNA follows: TGTGCCAGCAGTGCGGGCAGCGCTTATAGCACAGATACGCAGTATTTT.

The chain carries TRBV20-1 and TRBJ1-1, with 9 bases identical to TRBD1. The CDR3 contains 12 residues. From germline, CDR1 is DFQATT and CDR2 SNEGSKA (reference sequence). The trim removed 6 bases at V and 1 base at J, leaving 0 bases unmatched. The chain's CDR3 is CSAGQGNTEAFF. In DNA, the CDR3 is TGCAGTGCGGGACAGGGGAACACTGAAGCTTTCTTT.

CDR3 coding DNA: TGTGCCAGCACCCACAGACGTTTGGGCGGCTACACCTTC. Protein: CASTHRRLGGYTF. The chain has TRBV12-3 or TRBV12-4 and TRBJ1-2; D not certain. The CDR3 is 13 residues long. Deletions cut 7 bases from V and 8 bases from J, with 17 bases between.

The chain uses TRBV7-8 and TRBJ2-7, with TRBD2 as a possible D gene (6 bases). This CDR3 has 15 amino acids. Germline CDR1 reads SGHVS; CDR2 reads FQNEAQ. V was clipped by 1 base and J by 0 bases, with 10 bases between them. In nucleotides, the CDR3 is TGTGCCAGCAGCTTAGACCTAGCGAGCTCCTACGAGCAGTACTTC. Protein: CASSLDLASSYEQYF.

V gene TRBV4-3 combines with J gene TRBJ2-2; 8 positions match TRBD2. V shed 1 base, J shed 6 bases, and the junction held 10 bases outside the gene matches. The CDR3 has 17 residues. CDR1 is LGHNA and CDR2 is YSLEER in the germline V gene. The CDR3 DNA sequence: TGCGCCAGCAGCCAAGCCCTAGGGGCGGGAGGTCCCGGGGAGCTGTTTTTT. Amino acid sequence: CASSQALGAGGPGELFF.